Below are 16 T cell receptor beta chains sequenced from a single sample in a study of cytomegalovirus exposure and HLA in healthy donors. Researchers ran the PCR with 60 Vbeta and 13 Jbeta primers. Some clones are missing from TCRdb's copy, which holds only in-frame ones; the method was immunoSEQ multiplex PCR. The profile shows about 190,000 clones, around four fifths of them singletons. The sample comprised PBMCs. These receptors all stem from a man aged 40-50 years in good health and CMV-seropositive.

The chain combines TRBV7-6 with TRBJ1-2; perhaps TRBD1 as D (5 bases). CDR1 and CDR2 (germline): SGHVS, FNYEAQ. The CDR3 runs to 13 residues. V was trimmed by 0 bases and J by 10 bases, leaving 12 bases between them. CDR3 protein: CASSLAESGLYTF. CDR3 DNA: TGTGCCAGCAGCTTAGCGGAGTCAGGGCTCTACACCTTC.

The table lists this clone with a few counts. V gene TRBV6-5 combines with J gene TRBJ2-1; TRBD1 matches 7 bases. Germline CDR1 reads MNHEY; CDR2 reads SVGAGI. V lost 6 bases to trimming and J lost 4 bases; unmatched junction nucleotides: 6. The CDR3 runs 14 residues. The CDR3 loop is CASRNRGPYNEQFF. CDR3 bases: TGTGCCAGCAGGAACAGGGGCCCTTACAATGAGCAGTTCTTC.

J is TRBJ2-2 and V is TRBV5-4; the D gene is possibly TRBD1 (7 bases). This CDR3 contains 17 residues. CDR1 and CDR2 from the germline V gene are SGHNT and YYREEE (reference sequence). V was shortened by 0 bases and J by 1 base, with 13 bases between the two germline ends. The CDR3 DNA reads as TGTGCCAGCAGCTTGGTCAGGGGGGCCCAGAACACCGGGGAGCTGTTTTTT. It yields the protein CASSLVRGAQNTGELFF.

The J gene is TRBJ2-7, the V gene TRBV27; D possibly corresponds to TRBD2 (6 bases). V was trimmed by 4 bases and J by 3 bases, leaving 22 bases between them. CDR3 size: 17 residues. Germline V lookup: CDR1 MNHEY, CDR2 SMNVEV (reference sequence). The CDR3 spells CASSSQTGGPGGYEQYF. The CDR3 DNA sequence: TGTGCCAGCAGTTCGCAGACCGGGGGACCTGGGGGCTACGAGCAGTACTTC.

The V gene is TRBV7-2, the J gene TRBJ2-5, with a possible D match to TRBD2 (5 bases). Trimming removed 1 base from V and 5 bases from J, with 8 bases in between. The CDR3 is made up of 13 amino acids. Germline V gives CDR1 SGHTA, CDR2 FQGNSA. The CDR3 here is CASSLVARETQYF. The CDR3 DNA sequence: TGTGCCAGCAGCTTAGTAGCGCGGGAGACCCAGTACTTC. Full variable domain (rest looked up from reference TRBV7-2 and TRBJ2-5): GAGVSQSPSNKVTEKGKDVELRCDPISGHTALYWYRQSLGQGLEFLIYFQGNSAPDKSGLPSDRFSAERTGGSVSTLTIQRTQQEDSAVYLCASSLVARETQYFGPGTRLLVL.

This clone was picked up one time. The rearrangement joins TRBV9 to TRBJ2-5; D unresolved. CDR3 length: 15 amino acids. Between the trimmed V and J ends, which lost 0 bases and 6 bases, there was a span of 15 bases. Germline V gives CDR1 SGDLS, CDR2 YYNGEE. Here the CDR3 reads CASSVGGRVGKTQYF. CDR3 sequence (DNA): TGTGCCAGCAGCGTAGGCGGTCGAGTTGGAAAGACCCAGTACTTC.

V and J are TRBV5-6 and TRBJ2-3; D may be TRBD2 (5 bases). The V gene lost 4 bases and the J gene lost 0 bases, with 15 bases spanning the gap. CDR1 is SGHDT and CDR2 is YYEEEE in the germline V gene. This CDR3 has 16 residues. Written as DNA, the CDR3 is TGTGCCAGCAGCCTGGTGGCCGGCGGGAGCACAGATACGCAGTATTTT. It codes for CASSLVAGGSTDTQYF.

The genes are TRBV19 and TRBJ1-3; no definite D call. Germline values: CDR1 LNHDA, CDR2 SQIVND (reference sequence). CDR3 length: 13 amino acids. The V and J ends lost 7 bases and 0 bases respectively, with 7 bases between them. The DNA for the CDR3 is TGTGCCAGTACCCAGAACTCTGGAAACACCATATATTTT. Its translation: CASTQNSGNTIYF.

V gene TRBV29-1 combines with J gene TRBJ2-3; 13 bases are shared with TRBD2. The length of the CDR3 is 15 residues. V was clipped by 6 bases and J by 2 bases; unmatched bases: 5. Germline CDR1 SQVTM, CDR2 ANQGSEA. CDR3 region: CSVILAGGATDTQYF. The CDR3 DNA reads TGCAGCGTCATACTAGCGGGAGGGGCCACAGATACGCAGTATTTT.

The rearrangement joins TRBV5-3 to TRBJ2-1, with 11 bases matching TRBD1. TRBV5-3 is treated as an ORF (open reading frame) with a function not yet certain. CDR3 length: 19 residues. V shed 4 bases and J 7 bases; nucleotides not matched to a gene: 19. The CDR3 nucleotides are TGTGCCAGAAGCCTCCGGGACAGGGGGGCTACGTTGAAGAGAAATGAGCAGTTCTTC. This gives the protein CARSLRDRGATLKRNEQFF.

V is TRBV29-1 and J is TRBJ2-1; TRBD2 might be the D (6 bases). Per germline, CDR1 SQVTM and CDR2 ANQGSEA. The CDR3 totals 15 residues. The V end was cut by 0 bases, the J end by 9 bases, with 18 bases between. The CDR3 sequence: CSVEDRDLLQFEQFF. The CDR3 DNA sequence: TGCAGCGTTGAAGATCGGGACTTACTACAATTTGAGCAGTTCTTC.

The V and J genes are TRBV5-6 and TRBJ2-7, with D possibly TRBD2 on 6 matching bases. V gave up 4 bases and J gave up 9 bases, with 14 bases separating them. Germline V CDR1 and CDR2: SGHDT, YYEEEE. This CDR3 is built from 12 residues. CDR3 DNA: TGTGCCAGCAGCGTTCTTACCGGGGGGCAGTACTTC. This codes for CASSVLTGGQYF.

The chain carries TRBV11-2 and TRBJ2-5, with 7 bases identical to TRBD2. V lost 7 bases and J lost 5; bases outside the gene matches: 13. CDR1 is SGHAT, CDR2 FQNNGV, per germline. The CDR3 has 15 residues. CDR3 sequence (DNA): TGTGCCAGCACGATCAGCGGGATCTCCCAGGAGACCCAGTACTTC. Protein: CASTISGISQETQYF.

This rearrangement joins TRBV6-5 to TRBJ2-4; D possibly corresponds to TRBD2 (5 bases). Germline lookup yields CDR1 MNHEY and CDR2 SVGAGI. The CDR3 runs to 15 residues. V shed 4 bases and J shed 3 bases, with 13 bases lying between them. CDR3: CASSSLDFGKNIQYF. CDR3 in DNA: TGTGCCAGCAGTTCTTTGGACTTTGGCAAAAACATTCAGTACTTC.

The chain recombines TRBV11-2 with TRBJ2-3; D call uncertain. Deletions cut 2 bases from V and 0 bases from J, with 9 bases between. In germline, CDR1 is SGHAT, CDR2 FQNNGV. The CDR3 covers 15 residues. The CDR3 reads CASSLRHPSTDTQYF. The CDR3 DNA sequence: TGTGCCAGCAGCTTAAGACACCCTAGCACAGATACGCAGTATTTT.

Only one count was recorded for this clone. CDR3 in amino acids: CASSSQQGVEQFF. The CDR3 DNA reads as TGTGCCAGCAGCTCTCAACAGGGAGTTGAGCAGTTCTTC. This chain uses TRBV11-3 with TRBJ2-1, with D perhaps matching TRBD1 (6 bases). CDR3 length equals 13 residues. Trimming cost V 4 bases and J 9 bases, with 13 bases left between them. The germline V gene encodes CDR1 SGHNT and CDR2 YENEEA.